The clone carrying this TCR beta chain showed up just once. Antigen: not known. Produced via immunoSEQ multiplex PCR; TCRdb's table is partial and in-frame only. In the table there are approximately 1,000,000 clones, 70% to 80% of which are singletons. The CDR3 has 13 amino acids. CDR1 and CDR2 from the germline V gene are MNHEY and SMNVEV (reference sequence). V gave up 3 bases and J gave up 9 bases, with 12 bases separating them. This specimen comes from a study of shared clonotypes between healthy human individuals. Broader study findings: Compared with clonotypes that all four donors shared, non-shared clonotypes had lower generation probabilities.

The specimen sequenced was memory CD4+ T cells from PBMCs. Regarding subset: CD45RA-negative fraction. The chain links TRBV27 to TRBJ1-5; D is undetermined. This sequence was found in a man aged 18 to 29 in good health. Some clones in this sample may be carry-over from other donors' samples. DNA for the CDR3: TGTGCCAGCAGTTTGGCCGGACTCGGGCCCCAGCATTTT. Translation: CASSLAGLGPQHF.